Shown below are 11 T cell receptor beta chains from a single sample sequenced in a study of blood T cell repertoires in COVID-19. Repertoires were generated with immunoSEQ multiplex PCR, while TCRdb's copy carries only in-frame clones and drops some. The sample yields almost 200,000 clones, 85% seen once. Sequencing was carried out using peripheral blood. The receptors come from a man between 60 and 70 years old with COVID-19, enrolled during active disease.

V usage is TRBV29-1 and J usage is TRBJ1-3; D gene uncertain. The CDR3 consists of 13 residues. The germline V gene has CDR1 SQVTM and CDR2 ANQGSEA. Trimming left V 1 base short and J 2 bases short, with 6 bases between. The CDR3 region is CSVEGGAGNTIYF. For the CDR3, the DNA is TGCAGCGTTGAAGGGGGAGCTGGAAACACCATATATTTT.

J is TRBJ1-6 and V is TRBV19; perhaps TRBD1 as D (5 bases). Germline V lookup: CDR1 LNHDA, CDR2 SQIVND (reference sequence). The CDR3 totals 16 residues. Between the trimmed V and J ends, which lost 5 bases and 0 bases, there was a span of 11 bases. CDR3 region: CASSPGGSSYNSPLHF. As DNA, the CDR3 is TGTGCCAGTAGTCCGGGGGGGAGCTCCTATAATTCACCCCTCCACTTT.

V is TRBV4-1 and J is TRBJ1-6; the D gene is possibly TRBD1 (5 bases). Trimming removed 3 bases at V and 7 bases at J, with 19 bases between. CDR1 and CDR2 from the germline V gene are MGHRA and YSYEKL. The CDR3 totals 17 residues. CDR3 amino acids: CASSQGQSWQGNSPLHF. The CDR3 DNA reads as TGCGCCAGCAGCCAGGGGCAGAGTTGGCAGGGCAATTCACCCCTCCACTTT.

There are a few counts of this clone. The V gene is TRBV7-9, the J gene TRBJ2-7, with 10 bases aligning to TRBD2. Germline loops: CDR1 SEHNR, CDR2 FQNEAQ (reference sequence). This CDR3 is 14 amino acids long. Germline trimming cut 6 bases from V and 0 bases from J; bases unmatched to any gene: 2. The CDR3 region has the DNA TGTGCCAGCAGACTAGCGGGACACTCCTACGAGCAGTACTTC. Its translation: CASRLAGHSYEQYF.

CDR3 sequence reads: CASTRTGRGQGAPNEKLFF. The CDR3, as DNA: TGTGCCAGCACTAGAACCGGGAGGGGACAGGGGGCCCCGAATGAAAAACTGTTTTTT. The chain joins TRBV2 to TRBJ1-4, with TRBD1 matching 12 bases. Germline CDR1 and CDR2: SNHLY and FYNNEI. With 7 bases clipped from V and 5 bases from J, the junction kept 17 bases outside the gene matches. The CDR3 covers 19 residues.

The rearrangement uses TRBV7-2 and TRBJ1-1, with D hard to call. The CDR3 loop spans 14 amino acids. Between the trimmed V and J ends, which lost 6 bases and 2 bases, there was a span of 13 bases. Germline V gene sequence: CDR1 SGHTA, CDR2 FQGNSA. Here the CDR3 DNA reads TGTGCCAGCAGTTCCCGGAGATTAAACACTGAAGCTTTCTTT. Its translation is CASSSRRLNTEAFF. The variable domain in full, with the rest retrieved from reference TRBV7-2 and TRBJ1-1, is GAGVSQSPSNKVTEKGKDVELRCDPISGHTALYWYRQSLGQGLEFLIYFQGNSAPDKSGLPSDRFSAERTGGSVSTLTIQRTQQEDSAVYLCASSSRRLNTEAFFGQGTRLTVV.

This sequence joins TRBV27 and TRBJ2-7, with 10 bases that match TRBD1. Losses at the gene ends were 5 bases for V and 1 base for J; bases not matched to a gene: 5. Germline assignment: CDR1 MNHEY and CDR2 SMNVEV (reference sequence). CDR3 size: 15 residues. The CDR3 spells CASSPGTGASYEQYF. CDR3 nucleotides: TGTGCCAGCAGTCCCGGGACAGGGGCGTCCTACGAGCAGTACTTC.

The chain joins TRBV3-1 (or the pseudogene TRBV3-2) to TRBJ1-2; D is unclear. Trimming removed 5 bases from V and 8 bases from J, with 18 bases in between. The CDR3 has 14 residues. Germline CDR1 is LGHDT and CDR2 is YNNKEL (reference sequence). The CDR3 loop reads CASSSEGRLGGYTF. Here the CDR3 DNA reads TGTGCCAGCAGCTCCGAAGGGAGATTGGGCGGCTACACCTTC.

The J gene is TRBJ2-2, the V gene TRBV5-1, with 14 bases that match TRBD2. The CDR3 spans 20 residues. Germline V gives CDR1 SGHRS, CDR2 YFSETQ. J gave up 5 bases and V 0 bases, and 12 bases lay outside the gene matches. The CDR3 DNA reads as TGCGCCAGCAGCTTGGCCGGGACTAGCGGGAGTCGAAGGCGGACCGGGGAGCTGTTTTTT. This gives the protein CASSLAGTSGSRRRTGELFF.

This chain joins TRBV10-3 and TRBJ2-2; TRBD1 is a possible D gene (5 bases). The CDR3 sequence is 15 residues long. Trimming stripped 4 bases from V and 1 base from J, with 10 bases between. Germline V lookup: CDR1 ENHRY, CDR2 SYGVKD. The CDR3 here is CAISAPGMNTGELFF. Here the CDR3 DNA reads TGTGCCATCAGTGCGCCAGGGATGAACACCGGGGAGCTGTTTTTT.

V is TRBV10-3 and J is TRBJ2-1; tentative D call: TRBD1 (6 bases). This CDR3 is 15 amino acids long. Germline values: CDR1 ENHRY, CDR2 SYGVKD. Between the trimmed V and J ends, which lost 5 bases and 7 bases, there was a span of 18 bases. The CDR3 spells CAISPERTATNEQFF. CDR3 nucleotide sequence: TGTGCCATCAGTCCCGAGAGGACAGCTACAAATGAGCAGTTCTTC.